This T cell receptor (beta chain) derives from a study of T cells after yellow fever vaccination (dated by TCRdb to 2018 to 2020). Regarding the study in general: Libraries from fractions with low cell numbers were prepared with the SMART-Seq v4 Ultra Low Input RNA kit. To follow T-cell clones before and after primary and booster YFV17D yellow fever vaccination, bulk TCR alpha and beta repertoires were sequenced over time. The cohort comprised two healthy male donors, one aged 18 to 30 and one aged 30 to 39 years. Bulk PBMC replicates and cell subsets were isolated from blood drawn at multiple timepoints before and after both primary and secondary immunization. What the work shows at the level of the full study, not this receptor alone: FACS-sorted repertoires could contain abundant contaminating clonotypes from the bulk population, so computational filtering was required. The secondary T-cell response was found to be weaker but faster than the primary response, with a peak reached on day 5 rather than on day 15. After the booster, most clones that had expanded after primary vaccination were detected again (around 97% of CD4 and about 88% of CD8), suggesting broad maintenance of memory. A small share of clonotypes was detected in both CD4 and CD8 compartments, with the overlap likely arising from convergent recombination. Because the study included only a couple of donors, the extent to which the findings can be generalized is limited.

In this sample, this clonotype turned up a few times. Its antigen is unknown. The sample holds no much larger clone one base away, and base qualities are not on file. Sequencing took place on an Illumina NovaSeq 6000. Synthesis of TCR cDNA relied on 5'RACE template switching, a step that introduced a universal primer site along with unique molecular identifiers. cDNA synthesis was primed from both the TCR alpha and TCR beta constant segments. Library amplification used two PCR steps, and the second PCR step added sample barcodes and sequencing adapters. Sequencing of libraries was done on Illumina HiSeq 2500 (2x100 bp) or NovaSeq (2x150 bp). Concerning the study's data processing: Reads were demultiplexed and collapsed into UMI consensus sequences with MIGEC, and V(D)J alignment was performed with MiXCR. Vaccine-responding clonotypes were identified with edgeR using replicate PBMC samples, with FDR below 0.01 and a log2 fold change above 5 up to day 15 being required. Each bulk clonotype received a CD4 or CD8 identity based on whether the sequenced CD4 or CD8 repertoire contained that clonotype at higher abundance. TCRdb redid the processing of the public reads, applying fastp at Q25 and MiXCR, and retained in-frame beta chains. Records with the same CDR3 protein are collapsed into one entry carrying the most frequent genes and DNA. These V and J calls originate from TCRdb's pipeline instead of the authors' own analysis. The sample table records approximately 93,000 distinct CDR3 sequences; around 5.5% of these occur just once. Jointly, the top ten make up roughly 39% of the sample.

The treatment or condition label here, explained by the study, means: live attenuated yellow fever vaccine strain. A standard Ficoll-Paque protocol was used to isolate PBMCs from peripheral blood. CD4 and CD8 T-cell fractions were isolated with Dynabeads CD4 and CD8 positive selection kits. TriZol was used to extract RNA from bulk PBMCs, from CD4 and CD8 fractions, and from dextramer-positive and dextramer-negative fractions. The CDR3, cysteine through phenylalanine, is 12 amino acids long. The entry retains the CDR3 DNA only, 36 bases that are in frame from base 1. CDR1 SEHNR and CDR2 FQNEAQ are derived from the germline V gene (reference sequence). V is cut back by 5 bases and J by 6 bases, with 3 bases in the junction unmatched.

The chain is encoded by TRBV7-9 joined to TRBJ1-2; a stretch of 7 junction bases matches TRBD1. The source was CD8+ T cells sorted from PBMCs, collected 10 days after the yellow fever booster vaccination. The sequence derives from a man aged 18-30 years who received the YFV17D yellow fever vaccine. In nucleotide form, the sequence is TGTGCCAGCAGCCCAACAGGGGATGGCTACACCTTC. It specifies CASSPTGDGYTF.